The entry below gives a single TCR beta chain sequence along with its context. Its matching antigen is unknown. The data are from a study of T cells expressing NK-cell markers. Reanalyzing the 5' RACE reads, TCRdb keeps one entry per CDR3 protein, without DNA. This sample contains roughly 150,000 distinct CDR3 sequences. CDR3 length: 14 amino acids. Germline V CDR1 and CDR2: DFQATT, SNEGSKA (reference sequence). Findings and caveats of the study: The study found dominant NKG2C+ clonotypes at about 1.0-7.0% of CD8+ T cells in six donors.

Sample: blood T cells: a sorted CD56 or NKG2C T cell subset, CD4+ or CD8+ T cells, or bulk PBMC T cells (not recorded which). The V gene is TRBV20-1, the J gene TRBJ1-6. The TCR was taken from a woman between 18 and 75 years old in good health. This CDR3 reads CSARAGSLNSPLHF.